This T cell receptor beta chain was recorded in a study of OX40 agonist ivuxolimab in advanced cancers. The wider study: Past anti-PD-1, anti-PD-L1 or anti-CTLA-4 therapy was accepted, and 30% to 50% had received some.

The assay was immunoSEQ multiplex PCR, and TCRdb's table has in-frame clones only and misses some. The table has approximately 74,000 clones, around 85% seen once. This CDR3 is 16 amino acids long. Germline lookup yields CDR1 SGHNT and CDR2 YYREEE (reference sequence). Trimming took 5 bases from V and 4 from J; bases not matched to a gene: 12. This specimen was CD4+ or CD8+ T cells sorted from blood, taken in a trial of the OX40 agonist ivuxolimab. The sequence was collected from an adult with an advanced solid tumor such as melanoma, head and neck, liver or kidney cancer. The chain combines TRBV5-4 with TRBJ1-2; TRBD1 matches 9 bases. DNA for the CDR3: TGTGCCAGCAGGGAAGTCCGGACAGGGGATGGCTATGGCTACACCTTC. Translating gives CASREVRTGDGYGYTF. Full variable domain (remainder filled in from reference TRBV5-4 and TRBJ1-2): ETGVTQSPTHLIKTRGQQVTLRCSSQSGHNTVSWYQQALGQGPQFIFQYYREEENGRGNFPPRFSGLQFPNYSSELNVNALELDDSALYLCASREVRTGDGYGYTFGSGTRLTVV.